The source of this T cell receptor (beta chain) is a study of blood T cell repertoires in COVID-19. As for the study in general: The samples span acute and convalescent COVID-19 from the United States, Italy and Spain. Sources were T cells, B-cell-depleted T cells, or PBMCs; the material itself was cDNA or gDNA.

This clone has a single count. Per the original methods: Estimates of nucleated cell counts were drawn from the amplification of reference gene primers. Profiling relied on immunoSEQ multiplex PCR, and the TCRdb table lists in-frame clones only, not all of them. V and J calls and clone size are as listed in that table; D and trimming were resolved from the DNA. The sample records approximately 27,000 clones, roughly 80% being singletons. The length of the CDR3 is 19 residues. Germline CDR1 reads LNHNV; CDR2 reads YYDKDF (reference sequence). Trimming shortened V by 1 base and J by 0 bases, and 22 bases separated the two germline ends.

The receptor's source is a human donor in a cohort sampled during active COVID-19. The sample was peripheral blood. This chain connects TRBV15 to TRBJ2-7, with D possibly TRBD2 on 5 matching bases. Written as DNA, the CDR3 is TGTGCCACCAGCAGAGGACCCCAACTCCTAGCTTTGAGCTCCTACGAGCAGTACTTC. It yields the protein CATSRGPQLLALSSYEQYF.